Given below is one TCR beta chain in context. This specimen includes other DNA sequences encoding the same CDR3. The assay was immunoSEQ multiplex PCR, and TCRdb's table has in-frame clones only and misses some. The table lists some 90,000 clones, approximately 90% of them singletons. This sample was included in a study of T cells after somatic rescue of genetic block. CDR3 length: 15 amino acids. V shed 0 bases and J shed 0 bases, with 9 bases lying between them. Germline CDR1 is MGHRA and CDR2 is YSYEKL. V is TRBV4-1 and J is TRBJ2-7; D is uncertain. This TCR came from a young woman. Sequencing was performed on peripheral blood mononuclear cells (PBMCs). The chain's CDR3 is CASSQDPASSYEQYF. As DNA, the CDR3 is TGCGCCAGCAGCCAAGATCCGGCGAGCTCCTACGAGCAGTACTTC.